One and the same sample provided the 27 T cell receptor beta chains below, sequenced in a study of CD8+CD57+ T cells in acquired aplastic anemia. Genomic DNA, serving as template, underwent TCR beta VDJ and CDR3 profiling. TCRdb re-derived calls from the reads in MiXCR, one entry per CDR3 protein. The sample contains approximately 250,000 distinct CDR3 sequences, 82% of which appear only once. Selection for sequencing was limited to patients who had shown CD8+CD57+ cell expansion by flow cytometry. The sample consisted of sorted CD4+, CD8+, or CD8+CD57+ T cells (not recorded which) from PBMCs. The receptor set was obtained from a human donor with aplastic anemia.

This clonotype was counted a few times. The CDR3: CASSLDVTDTEAFF. CDR3 nucleotides: TGTGCCAGCAGCTTAGATGTTACAGACACTGAAGCTTTCTTT. The chain employs TRBV11-3 and TRBJ1-1; D unresolved. The CDR3 has 14 amino acids. V lost 0 bases to trimming and J lost 3 bases, with 8 bases between them. Germline loops: CDR1 SGHNT, CDR2 YENEEA.

As to this clonotype: The junction departs from germline at one end; a sequencing error may be responsible. For the CDR3, the DNA is TGTGCCAGCAGCTTCGGACTAGCGGGAGGGGAGCAGTACTTT. Amino acid sequence: CASSFGLAGGEQYF. The chain uses TRBV7-8 and TRBJ2-3, with 15 bases matching TRBD2. The CDR3 sequence is 14 residues long. Per germline, CDR1 SGHVS and CDR2 FQNEAQ.

The chain uses TRBV29-1 and TRBJ1-5, with 10 bases that match TRBD1. Germline V lookup: CDR1 SQVTM, CDR2 ANQGSEA. The length of the CDR3 is 13 residues. V dropped 6 bases and J dropped 6; count of bases not matched to a gene: 5. Here the CDR3 reads CSVVTGGSQPQHF. The CDR3 DNA reads as TGCAGCGTCGTGACAGGGGGCAGTCAGCCCCAGCATTTT.

The chain links TRBV7-2 to TRBJ1-5, with D possibly being TRBD1 (6 bases). The CDR3 covers 14 residues. Germline V gene lookup returns CDR1 SGHTA and CDR2 FQGNSA. Trimming cost V 3 bases and J 13 bases, with 19 bases left between them. CDR3 region: CASSLSLGGDTQHF. CDR3 sequence (DNA): TGTGCCAGCAGCTTGTCATTAGGGGGAGATACGCAGCATTTT.

Comment on this clonotype: Here the CDR3 omits its conserved ending phenylalanine or tryptophan, so a read error is the likely source. Because the CDR3's place on the DNA is in doubt, the DNA is left out and the CDR3 is given as listed by TCRdb. The J gene is TRBJ1-6, the V gene TRBV2; TRBD1 reflects the table's D call only, with no check against the DNA. CDR1 is SNHLY, CDR2 FYNNEI, per germline. The CDR3 is 15 residues long, ends included. CDR3 protein: CASGDGGTDTQHFHS.

This chain uses TRBV7-9 with TRBJ1-6; D call uncertain. Trimming cost V 3 bases and J 15 bases, with 24 bases left between them. The CDR3 loop spans 16 amino acids. Per germline, CDR1 SEHNR and CDR2 FQNEAQ (reference sequence). The CDR3 protein is CASSFERASDNLRLHF. The CDR3 DNA reads as TGTGCCAGCAGCTTCGAGCGCGCCTCGGATAATCTACGCCTCCACTTT.

CDR3 region: CAISESSGEQQYF. CDR3 DNA sequence: TGTGCCATCAGTGAGTCGTCCGGGGAACAGCAGTACTTC. This rearrangement joins TRBV10-3 to TRBJ2-7; tentative D call: TRBD2 (5 bases). With 0 bases removed from V and 8 bases from J, the gap between germline ends came to 11 bases. CDR3 length: 13 amino acids. Germline V CDR1 and CDR2: ENHRY, SYGVKD.

CDR3 residues: CASSPTGDGYTF. The CDR3 nucleotides are TGCGCCAGCAGTCCGACAGGGGATGGCTACACCTTC. The rearrangement links TRBV10-2 to TRBJ1-2, with 8 bases identical to TRBD1. Trimming cost V 5 bases and J 6 bases; bases outside gene matches: 2. Germline V lookup: CDR1 WSHSY, CDR2 SAAADI. The CDR3 sequence is 12 residues long.

A note on this clonotype: The missing conserved phenylalanine or tryptophan at the end of this CDR3 makes a read error likely. It is unclear where the CDR3 begins or ends on the DNA, so no DNA is shown, and the CDR3 is as TCRdb lists it. The rearrangement uses TRBV2 and TRBJ1-2; the table's D call, TRBD1, has no DNA check behind it. Germline V gene lookup returns CDR1 SNHLY and CDR2 FYNNEI. The CDR3 is 15 amino acids in total, end residues counted. CDR3 loop: CASSDGGIAEQFFGP.

The chain is built from TRBV15 and TRBJ2-7, with D perhaps given as TRBD1 or TRBD2 (5 bases each). V lost 7 bases, J lost 9 bases, and 22 bases lay in between. CDR1 is LNHNV and CDR2 is YYDKDF in the germline V gene (reference sequence). The CDR3 is 14 residues long. The CDR3: CATKLGREQEAQYF. CDR3 DNA: TGTGCCACCAAGTTAGGCAGGGAGCAAGAGGCGCAGTACTTC.

The chain links TRBV7-2 to TRBJ1-1, with D maybe TRBD1 (5 bases). This CDR3 has 15 residues. Trimming left V 5 bases short and J 14 bases short, with 27 bases between. Germline V gene data show CDR1 as SGHTA and CDR2 as FQGNSA. The DNA of the CDR3 is TGTGCCAGCAGCCTAGACTATGGGGGGTCACCCCAACCCTTCTTT. Its protein product is CASSLDYGGSPQPFF. Full variable domain (rest looked up from reference TRBV7-2 and TRBJ1-1): GAGVSQSPSNKVTEKGKDVELRCDPISGHTALYWYRQSLGQGLEFLIYFQGNSAPDKSGLPSDRFSAERTGGSVSTLTIQRTQQEDSAVYLCASSLDYGGSPQPFFGQGTRLTVV.

Comment on this clonotype: The junction shows a germline mismatch at one end, possibly a read error. The chain employs TRBV19 and TRBJ2-7, with D perhaps TRBD1 (5 bases). Per germline, CDR1 LNHDA and CDR2 SQIVND (reference sequence). CDR3 size: 14 residues. CDR3 sequence reads: CASSATGSSYKQYF. DNA for the CDR3: TGTGCCAGCAGTGCCACAGGAAGCTCCTACAAGCAGTACTTC.

A note on this clonotype: Likely a read error: the CDR3 ends without its conserved phenylalanine or tryptophan. The limits of the CDR3 on the DNA are not certain, so only TCRdb's listed CDR3 is given. The gene calls are TRBV2 and TRBJ1-2; the D call of TRBD1 is as the table states it, not checked on the DNA. The CDR3 region is 16 residues in length, termini included. The germline CDR1 and CDR2 sequences are SNHLY and FYNNEI. This CDR3 reads CASSWGDRDNEQGFGP.

As for this clonotype: Its ends do not fully match the called genes, so a read error is possible. The chain joins TRBV7-8 to TRBJ2-3; TRBD1 might be the D (6 bases). There are 13 residues in the CDR3. The germline V gene has CDR1 SGHVS and CDR2 FQNEAQ. CDR3 in amino acids: CASGLGGADATYF. The CDR3 DNA sequence: TGTGCCAGCGGCTTAGGGGGAGCAGACGCGACGTATTTT.

J is TRBJ2-7 and V is TRBV7-8; 7 bases map to TRBD1. The CDR3 is 15 amino acids. Germline V lookup: CDR1 SGHVS, CDR2 FQNEAQ. The ends lost 3 bases at V and 13 bases at J; junction bases unmatched: 18. The CDR3 DNA is TGTGCCAGCAGCTTTCATCCAGAGGGGACAGCCGAGCCCTACGTC. Its protein is CASSFHPEGTAEPYV.

The rearrangement joins TRBV2 to TRBJ1-1; a possible D gene is TRBD1 (5 bases). This CDR3 spans 13 amino acids. CDR1 and CDR2 (germline): SNHLY, FYNNEI. Trimming took off 6 bases at V and 1 base at J, with 9 bases between the two ends. The CDR3 coding sequence is TGTGCCAGCAGGACAGAGAAGAACACTGAAGCTTTCTTT. Translating it yields CASRTEKNTEAFF.

The chain recombines TRBV19 with TRBJ1-1; no clear D. Germline lookup yields CDR1 LNHDA and CDR2 SQIVND (reference sequence). The CDR3 extends over 12 amino acids. Between the trimmed V and J ends, which lost 3 bases and 7 bases, there was a span of 9 bases. The CDR3 here is CASSIALHEAFF. CDR3 sequence (DNA): TGTGCCAGTAGTATTGCTCTCCATGAAGCTTTCTTT.

As regards this clonotype: A read error may account for a junction end that differs from germline. CDR3 DNA sequence: TGCGCCAGCAGCGGGGGGGGGGGTGGGGAGACCCAGTACTTC. Translated, it gives CASSGGGGGETQYF. The chain carries TRBV5-6 and TRBJ2-5; 10 bases agree with TRBD2. Germline CDR1 SGHDT, CDR2 YYEEEE. This CDR3 has 14 residues.

The rearrangement joins TRBV7-3 to TRBJ2-7; TRBD2 agrees at 7 bases. Germline-derived CDR1 and CDR2 are SGHTA and FQGTGA. The CDR3 extends over 15 amino acids. With 5 bases clipped from V and 4 bases from J, the junction kept 11 bases outside the gene matches. Here the CDR3 reads CASSAEGGGGYEQYF. The CDR3 DNA reads TGTGCCAGCAGCGCAGAGGGCGGGGGAGGATACGAGCAGTACTTC.

In this sample, this clonotype turned up a few times. A much more abundant neighbour one base away suggests this may be a read error. This CDR3 fails to terminate in the conserved phenylalanine or tryptophan, so it likely reflects a read error. It is unclear where the CDR3 begins or ends on the DNA, so no DNA is shown, and the CDR3 is as TCRdb lists it. The rearrangement uses TRBV7-8 and TRBJ2-3. With termini counted, the CDR3 has 13 amino acids. CDR1 and CDR2 from the germline V gene are SGHVS and FQNEAQ. CDR3 sequence: CASSLAGRHDTQY.

The V call is TRBV7-2, the J call TRBJ2-7, with D perhaps matching TRBD2 (6 bases). This CDR3 has 14 amino acids. V was cut by 1 base and J by 5 bases, with 12 bases left in between. CDR1 and CDR2 (germline): SGHTA, FQGNSA. The CDR3 protein is CASSLVDLANEQYF. CDR3 nucleotides: TGTGCCAGCAGCTTAGTTGACCTAGCGAACGAGCAGTACTTC. The whole variable domain, filled in from reference TRBV7-2 and TRBJ2-7, reads GAGVSQSPSNKVTEKGKDVELRCDPISGHTALYWYRQSLGQGLEFLIYFQGNSAPDKSGLPSDRFSAERTGGSVSTLTIQRTQQEDSAVYLCASSLVDLANEQYFGPGTRLTVT.

Comments on this clonotype: Sequence at one end of the junction differs from germline and may be a read error. The chain couples TRBV15 to TRBJ2-1; tentatively, D is TRBD1 or TRBD2 (5 bases each). CDR3 size: 14 residues. Germline CDR1 is LNHNV and CDR2 is YYDKDF (reference sequence). The CDR3 DNA follows: TGTGCCAGCAGCAGGGAGTATGGTAACAATGAGCAGTTCTTC. Its protein product is CASSREYGNNEQFF.

This clonotype was recorded once. The chain combines TRBV11-3 with TRBJ1-6, with D possibly matching TRBD1 (6 bases). Trimming cost V 8 bases and J 2 bases, with 16 bases left between them. Germline CDR1 reads SGHNT; CDR2 reads YENEEA. This CDR3 is 16 amino acids long. The CDR3 DNA reads as TGTGCCAGCTCAAGACAGGCCAACGCCTATAATTCACCCCTCCACTTT. Translating gives CASSRQANAYNSPLHF.

This clonotype was counted between two and nine times. The CDR3 loop reads CASSITSGITEQYF. The DNA for the CDR3 is TGTGCCAGTAGTATCACTAGCGGGATTACTGAGCAGTATTTT. The rearrangement joins TRBV19 to TRBJ2-3; 10 nucleotides match TRBD2. Per the germline V gene, CDR1 is LNHDA and CDR2 is SQIVND (reference sequence). This CDR3 region has 14 residues. The V segment lost 3 bases and the J segment 11 bases; nucleotides outside the gene matches: 8. Complete variable domain (other parts from reference TRBV19 and TRBJ2-3): DGGITQSPKYLFRKEGQNVTLSCEQNLNHDAMYWYRQDPGQGLRLIYYSQIVNDFQKGDIAEGYSVSREKKESFPLTVTSAQKNPTAFYLCASSITSGITEQYFGPGTRLTVL.

A note on this clonotype: One end of the junction fails to match germline, which may point to a read error. The chain uses TRBV9 and TRBJ2-5; no definite D call. The CDR3 has 14 amino acids. CDR1 is SGDLS and CDR2 is YYNGEE in the germline V gene. The CDR3 is CASSVEAGSHDEHF. In DNA form, the CDR3 reads TGTGCCAGCAGCGTAGAGGCCGGGTCCCACGACGAGCACTTC.

In the case of this clonotype: It is likely a read error, because the conserved phenylalanine at the end of the CDR3 is missing. The chain uses TRBV2 and TRBJ2-3; D not resolved. The CDR3 runs 13 residues. Germline V gene sequence: CDR1 SNHLY, CDR2 FYNNEI. The CDR3: CASGDRSTDTQYS. CDR3 DNA: TGTGCCAGCGGGGATAGGAGCACAGATACCCAGTATTCT.

This chain joins TRBV19 and TRBJ2-7, with 9 bases lining up with TRBD2. The CDR3 runs 15 residues. Germline V gives CDR1 LNHDA, CDR2 SQIVND (reference sequence). Trimming removed 5 bases from V and 0 bases from J; junction bases left unmatched: 5. The CDR3, as DNA: TGTGCCAGTAGTGGAAGACTAGCGGCCTCCTACGAGCAGTACTTC. Residues: CASSGRLAASYEQYF.